Sequencing of this T cell receptor beta chain was carried out in a study of cytomegalovirus exposure and HLA in healthy donors. About the research overall: Counted in an early data release were about 86 million unique TCRs from HLA-typed donors.

The CDR3 spans 14 residues. Germline loops: CDR1 MNHEY, CDR2 SMNVEV (reference sequence). Trimming removed 2 bases from V and 3 bases from J, with 8 bases in between. The primer mix had 60 Vbeta and 13 Jbeta primers. Some clones are missing from TCRdb's copy, which holds only in-frame ones; the method was immunoSEQ multiplex PCR. Of around 100,000 clones listed, about 68% are singletons. Sequencing was performed on PBMCs. This TCR was sampled from a man aged 25-45 years in good health and CMV-seropositive. The rearrangement links TRBV27 to TRBJ1-5; TRBD1 is a possible D gene (5 bases). The CDR3 bases are TGTGCCAGCAGTTTAGGGGCCTACAATCAGCCCCAGCATTTT. Encoded protein: CASSLGAYNQPQHF.